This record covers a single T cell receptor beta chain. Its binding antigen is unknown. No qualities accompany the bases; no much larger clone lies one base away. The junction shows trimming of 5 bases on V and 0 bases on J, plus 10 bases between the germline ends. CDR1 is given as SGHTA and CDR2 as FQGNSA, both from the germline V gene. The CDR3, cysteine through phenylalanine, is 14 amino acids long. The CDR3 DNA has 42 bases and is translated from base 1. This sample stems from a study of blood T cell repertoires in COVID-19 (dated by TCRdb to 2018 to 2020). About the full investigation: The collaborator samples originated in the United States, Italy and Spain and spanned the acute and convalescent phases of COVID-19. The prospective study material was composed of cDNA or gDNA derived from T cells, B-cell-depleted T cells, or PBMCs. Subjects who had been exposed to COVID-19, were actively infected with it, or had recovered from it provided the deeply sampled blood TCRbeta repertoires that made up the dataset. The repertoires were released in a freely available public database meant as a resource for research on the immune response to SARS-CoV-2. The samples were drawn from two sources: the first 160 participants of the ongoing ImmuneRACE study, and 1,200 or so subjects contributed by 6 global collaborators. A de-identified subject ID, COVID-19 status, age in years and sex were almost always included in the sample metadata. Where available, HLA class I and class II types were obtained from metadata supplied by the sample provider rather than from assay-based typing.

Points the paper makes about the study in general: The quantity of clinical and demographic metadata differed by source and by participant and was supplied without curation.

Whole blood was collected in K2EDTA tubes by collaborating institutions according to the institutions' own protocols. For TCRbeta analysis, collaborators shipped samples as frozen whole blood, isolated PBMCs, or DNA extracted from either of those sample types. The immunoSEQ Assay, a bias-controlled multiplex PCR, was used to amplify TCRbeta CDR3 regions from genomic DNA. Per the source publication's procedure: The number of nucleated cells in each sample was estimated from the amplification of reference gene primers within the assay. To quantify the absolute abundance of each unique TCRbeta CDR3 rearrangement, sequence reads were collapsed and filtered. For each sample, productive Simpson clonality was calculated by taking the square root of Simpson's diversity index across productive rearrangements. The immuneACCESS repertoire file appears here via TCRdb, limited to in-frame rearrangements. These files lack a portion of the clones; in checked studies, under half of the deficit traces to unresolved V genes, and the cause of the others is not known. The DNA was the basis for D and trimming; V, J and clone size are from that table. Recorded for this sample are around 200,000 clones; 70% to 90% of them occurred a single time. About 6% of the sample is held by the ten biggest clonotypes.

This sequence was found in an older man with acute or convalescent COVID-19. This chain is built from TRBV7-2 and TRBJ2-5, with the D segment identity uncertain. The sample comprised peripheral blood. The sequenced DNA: TGTGCCAGCAGCCCTGCTAACTACCAAGAGACCCAGTACTTC. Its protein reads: CASSPANYQETQYF. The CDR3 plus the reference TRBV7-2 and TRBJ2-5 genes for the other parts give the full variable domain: GAGVSQSPSNKVTEKGKDVELRCDPISGHTALYWYRQSLGQGLEFLIYFQGNSAPDKSGLPSDRFSAERTGGSVSTLTIQRTQQEDSAVYLCASSPANYQETQYFGPGTRLLVL.